The rows below give T cell receptor beta chains drawn from one sample of a study of shared clonotypes between healthy human individuals. Sequencing used immunoSEQ multiplex PCR; TCRdb keeps in-frame clones, though not all of them. The sample contains approximately 2.3 million clones, 90% to 95% of which appear only once. The sample taken for sequencing was naive CD4+ T cells from PBMCs. The receptors here all came from a man younger than 35 in good health. Some clones in this sample may be carry-over from other donors' samples. Each CDR3 is given with its conserved first and last residue. D genes are given only for firm matches. A row's size may be missing; if present it is once, few, many or a size class.

D	V	J	size	DNA	CDR3
.	TRBV28	TRBJ1-5	.	TGTGCCAGCAGTTTAAAAAGTGCAGGGTCCATCAAGGGGCCCCAGCATTTT	CASSLKSAGSIKGPQHF
.	TRBV5-1	TRBJ2-7	.	TGCGCCAGCAGCTCAACAGGGACATCGTCCTACGAGCAGTACTTC	CASSSTGTSSYEQYF
.	TRBV19	TRBJ1-3	.	TGTGCCAGTAGTACGGGACCTGGAAACACCATATATTTT	CASSTGPGNTIYF
.	TRBV7-9	TRBJ1-4	.	TGTGCCAGCAGGAGGGCCCCAGGGGAAAAACTGTTTTTT	CASRRAPGEKLFF
TRBD1	TRBV7-8	TRBJ1-1	.	TGTGCCAGCAGTATTGGACAGGGCTGGGAGAACACTGAAGCTTTCTTT	CASSIGQGWENTEAFF
TRBD2	TRBV5-1	TRBJ2-1	.	TGCGCCAGCAGCCTTAGCGGGGCTCCCTACAATGAGCAGTTCTTC	CASSLSGAPYNEQFF
.	TRBV28	TRBJ1-1	few	TGTGCCAGCAGTTTTGGGGGCGCTCTGAACACTGAAGCTTTCTTT	CASSFGGALNTEAFF
.	TRBV19	TRBJ1-5	.	TGTGCCAGTAGTATCGGACCTGGGAGCAATCAGCCCCAGCATTTT	CASSIGPGSNQPQHF
.	TRBV19	TRBJ2-7	.	TGTGCCAGTAGTAACCAGGGACAGCAGTACTTC	CASSNQGQQYF
.	TRBV6-5	TRBJ1-3	.	TGTGCCAGCAGTACCCTAGGGGAAAACACCATATATTTT	CASSTLGENTIYF
TRBD2	TRBV28	TRBJ2-2	.	TGTGCCAGCAGATTAGCGGGGCCAAGGTCCACCGCCGGGGAGCTGTTTTTT	CASRLAGPRSTAGELFF
.	TRBV28	TRBJ1-2	.	TGTGCCAGCAGTCTGCACCCCGGACAGTCGGGCTACACCTTC	CASSLHPGQSGYTF
.	TRBV25-1	TRBJ2-6	.	TGTGCCAGCAGGCCTCTTGGTGACTCTGGGGCCAACGTCCTGACTTTC	CASRPLGDSGANVLTF
.	TRBV2	TRBJ2-1	.	TGTGCCAGCAGTGAAAAGGGTATCGATGAGCAGTTCTTC	CASSEKGIDEQFF
.	TRBV7-2	TRBJ2-6	.	TGTGCCAGCAGCTTCTATGCACCCGGGGCCAACGTCCTGACTTTC	CASSFYAPGANVLTF
.	TRBV27	TRBJ1-1	once	TGTGCCAGCAGTTTGGACAGAGAGAACACTGAAGCTTTCTTT	CASSLDRENTEAFF
.	TRBV6-5	TRBJ2-7	.	TGTGCCAGCAGTTCACAGGGACCCCCGGGCGAGCAGTACTTC	CASSSQGPPGEQYF
.	TRBV29-1	TRBJ2-7	.	TGCAGCGTTGAGCGGGGGGGACAGGGCAACGAGCAGTACTTC	CSVERGGQGNEQYF
.	TRBV13	TRBJ1-1	.	TGTGCCAGCAGTCCTCGGGGTCTAGGTTTGAACACTGAAGCTTTCTTT	CASSPRGLGLNTEAFF
TRBD2	TRBV19	TRBJ2-3	once	TGTGCCAGTACCCCGAGACTAGCGGTTAGCACAGATACGCAGTATTTT	CASTPRLAVSTDTQYF
.	TRBV7-9	TRBJ2-7	.	TGTGCCAGCAGCTTTAGTTGGGATGTGGCGGAGGCTACCTACGAGCAGTACTTC	CASSFSWDVAEATYEQYF
.	TRBV5-1	TRBJ2-3	.	TGCGCCAGCCGCCGGGGGGCCTTGGGGGATACGCAGTATTTT	CASRRGALGDTQYF
.	TRBV2	TRBJ1-2	.	TGTGCCAGCCGCCAATCGTCGGGGGGCGGGGGCTACACCTTC	CASRQSSGGGGYTF
.	TRBV27	TRBJ2-5	once	TGTGCCAGCAGTCAACCTAGTGGACGGGGGAGGGAGACCCAGTACTTC	CASSQPSGRGRETQYF
TRBD2	TRBV9	TRBJ2-7	.	TGTGCCAGCAGCACCATGGCGGGAGTAAGCGAGCAGTACTTC	CASSTMAGVSEQYF
.	TRBV29-1	TRBJ1-1	.	TGCAGCGGGGTCTGGGGTGACACTGAAGCTTTCTTT	CSGVWGDTEAFF
TRBD1	TRBV28	TRBJ1-2	.	TGTGCCAGCAGTGACAGGGTCTACTATGGCTACACCTTC	CASSDRVYYGYTF
.	TRBV18	TRBJ1-1	.	TGTGCCAGCTCACCTAGTGCTGGGGGGAACACTGAAGCTTTCTTT	CASSPSAGGNTEAFF
TRBD1	TRBV18	TRBJ2-7	.	TGTGCCAGCTCACGATGGACAGGGAATCTTTCGCCCTACGAGCAGTACTTC	CASSRWTGNLSPYEQYF
.	TRBV4-2	TRBJ2-3	once	TGTGCCAGCAGCCCTTCCGTGGGCGGAGTCACAGATACGCAGTATTTT	CASSPSVGGVTDTQYF
TRBD2	TRBV12-5	TRBJ2-3	.	TGTGCTAGTGGTCCCGGACTAGCGGGAGATGGAAATACGCAGTATTTT	CASGPGLAGDGNTQYF
.	TRBV2	TRBJ1-1	few	TGTGCCAGCAGTGGGACAGTCAGGAACACTGAAGCTTTCTTT	CASSGTVRNTEAFF
TRBD1	TRBV9	TRBJ1-2	.	TGTGCCAGCAGCCGAACGGGACAGAGTTATGGCTACACCTTC	CASSRTGQSYGYTF
.	TRBV7-3	TRBJ2-7	.	TGTGCCAGCAGCTTAATATATGGGCTCGTCCGTTACGAGCAGTACTTC	CASSLIYGLVRYEQYF
.	TRBV5-1	TRBJ1-1	few	TGCGCCAGCTCCGGAGGGCAGGGGAACATGAACACTGAAGCTTTCTTT	CASSGGQGNMNTEAFF
.	TRBV11-3	TRBJ2-2	.	TGTGCCAGCAGCCGCAGGGGAAACACCGGGGAGCTGTTTTTT	CASSRRGNTGELFF
TRBD1	TRBV9	TRBJ1-1	.	TGTGCCAGCAGCGTAGGAGGGGACAGGGGGAACACTGAAGCTTTCTTT	CASSVGGDRGNTEAFF
.	TRBV4-2	TRBJ2-5	.	TGTGCCAGCAGCCCTAGGGGGGACGTAGAGACCCAGTACTTC	CASSPRGDVETQYF
.	TRBV6-5	TRBJ1-1	.	TGTGCCGCCAAAAGCCCAGGGAACACTGAAGCTTTCTTT	CAAKSPGNTEAFF
.	TRBV7-8	TRBJ2-7	.	TGTGCCACTAAAAACCGATACTACGAGCAGTACTTC	CATKNRYYEQYF
TRBD1	TRBV2	TRBJ1-4	few	TGTGCCAGCAGGGGACAGGGCTCGTATGATGAAAAACTGTTTTTT	CASRGQGSYDEKLFF
.	TRBV19	TRBJ2-7	.	TGTGCCAGTAGTACCTCTGGGGGCTCCTACGAGCAGTACTTC	CASSTSGGSYEQYF
.	TRBV28	TRBJ1-3	.	TGTGCCAGCAGTTCCCCATCTGGAAACACCATATATTTT	CASSSPSGNTIYF
TRBD2	TRBV18	TRBJ2-5	once	TGTGCCAGCTCACCGCCGGGACTAGCGAAAGAGACCCAGTACTTC	CASSPPGLAKETQYF
TRBD2	TRBV5-1	TRBJ2-7	.	TGCGCCAGCAGCCCGGGGACTAGCGGGAGCACCTACGAGCAGTACTTC	CASSPGTSGSTYEQYF
.	TRBV7-3	TRBJ1-4	.	TGTGCCAGCAGCTTAATCCGGGAGGACGAAAAACTGTTTTTT	CASSLIREDEKLFF